This T cell receptor (beta chain) was identified in a study of blood T cells in healthy people across ages. Sample-barcoded 5' priming and a J-beta primer mix drove a second PCR of roughly 6 to 12 cycles. One entry per CDR3 protein results from TCRdb running MiXCR on the 5' RACE reads. The sample contains some 940,000 distinct CDR3 sequences, 25% to 30% of which appear only once. The CDR3 totals 13 residues. Germline V lookup: CDR1 LGHDT, CDR2 YNNKEL (reference sequence). These data were likewise used in another study, on T cells of mothers and their children.

The TCR comes from a woman in her forties in good health. This chain connects TRBV3-1 to TRBJ2-5; TRBD1 matches 7 bases. Judging by the DNA end, TRBJ2-7 fits better; the J call may be wrong. The sequencing input was blood. The CDR3 nucleotides are TGTGCCAGCAGACATCAGACAGGGCACGAGCAGTACTTC. Its translation is CASRHQTGHEQYF.